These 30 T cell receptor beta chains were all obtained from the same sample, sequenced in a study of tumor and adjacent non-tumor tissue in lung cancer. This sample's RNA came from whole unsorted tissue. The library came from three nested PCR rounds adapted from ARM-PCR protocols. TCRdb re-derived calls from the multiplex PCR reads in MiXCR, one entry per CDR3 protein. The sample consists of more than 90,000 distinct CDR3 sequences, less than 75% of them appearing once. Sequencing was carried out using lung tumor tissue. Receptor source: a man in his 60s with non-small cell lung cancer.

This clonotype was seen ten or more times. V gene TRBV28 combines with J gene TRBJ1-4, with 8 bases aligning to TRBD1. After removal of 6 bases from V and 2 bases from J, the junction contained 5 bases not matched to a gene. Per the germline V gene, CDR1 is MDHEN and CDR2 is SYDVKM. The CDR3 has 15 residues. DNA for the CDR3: TGTGCCAGCAGCCCGACAGGGGACACTAATGAAAAACTGTTTTTT. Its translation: CASSPTGDTNEKLFF.

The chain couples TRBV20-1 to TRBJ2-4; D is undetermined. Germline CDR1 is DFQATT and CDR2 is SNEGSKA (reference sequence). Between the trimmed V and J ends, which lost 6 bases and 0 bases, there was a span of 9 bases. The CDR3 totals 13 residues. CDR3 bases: TGCAGTGCCCTTGGCCGAGCCAAAAACATTCAGTACTTC. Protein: CSALGRAKNIQYF.

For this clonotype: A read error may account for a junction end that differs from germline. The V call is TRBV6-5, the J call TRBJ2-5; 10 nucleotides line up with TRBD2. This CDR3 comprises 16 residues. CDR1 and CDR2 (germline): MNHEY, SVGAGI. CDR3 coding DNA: TGTGCCAGCAGTTACGCAGCGGGGGGGATGGAAGAGACCCAATACTTC. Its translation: CASSYAAGGMEETQYF.

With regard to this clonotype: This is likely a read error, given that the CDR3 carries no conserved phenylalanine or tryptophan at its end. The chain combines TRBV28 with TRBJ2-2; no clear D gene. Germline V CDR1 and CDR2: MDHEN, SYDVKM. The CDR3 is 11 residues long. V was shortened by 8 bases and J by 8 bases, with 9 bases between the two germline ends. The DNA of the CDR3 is TGTGCCAGCCTAAGCCCTGGGGAGCTGTTTTTA. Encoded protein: CASLSPGELFL.

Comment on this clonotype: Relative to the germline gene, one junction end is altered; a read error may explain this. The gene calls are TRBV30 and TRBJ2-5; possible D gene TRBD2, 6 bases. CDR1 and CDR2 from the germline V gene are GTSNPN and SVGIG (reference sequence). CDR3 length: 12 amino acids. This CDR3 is CAWREVGDTQYF. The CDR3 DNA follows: TGTGCATGGAGGGAAGTTGGGGATACCCAGTACTTC.

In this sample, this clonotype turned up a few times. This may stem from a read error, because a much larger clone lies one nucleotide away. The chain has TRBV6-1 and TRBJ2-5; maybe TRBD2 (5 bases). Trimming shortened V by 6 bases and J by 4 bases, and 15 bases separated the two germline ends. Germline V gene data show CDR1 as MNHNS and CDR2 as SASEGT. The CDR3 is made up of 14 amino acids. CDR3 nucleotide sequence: TGTGCCAGCAGGACTGTGAGGGAGTCAGAGACCCAGTACTTC. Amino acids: CASRTVRESETQYF.

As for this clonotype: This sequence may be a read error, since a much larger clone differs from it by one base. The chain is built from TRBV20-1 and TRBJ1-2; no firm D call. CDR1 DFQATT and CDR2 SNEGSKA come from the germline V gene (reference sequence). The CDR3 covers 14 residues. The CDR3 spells CGARRGAVSYGYTF. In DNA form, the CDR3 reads TGCGGTGCTAGACGGGGTGCCGTTTCCTATGGCTACACCTTC.

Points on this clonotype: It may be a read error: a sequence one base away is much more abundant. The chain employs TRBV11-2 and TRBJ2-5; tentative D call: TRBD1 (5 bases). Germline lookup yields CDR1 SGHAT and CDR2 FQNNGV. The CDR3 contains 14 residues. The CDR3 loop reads CASCLGRVGETQYF. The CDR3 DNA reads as TGTGCCAGCTGCTTAGGCAGGGTGGGGGAGACCCAGTACTTC.

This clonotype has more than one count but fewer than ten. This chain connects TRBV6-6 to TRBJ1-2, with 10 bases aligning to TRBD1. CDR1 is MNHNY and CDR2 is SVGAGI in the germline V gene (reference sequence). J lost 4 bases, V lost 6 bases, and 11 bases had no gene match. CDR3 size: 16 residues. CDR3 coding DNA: TGTGCCAGCAGCCCAGAGACAGGGGGCTTTGGCTATGGCTACACCTTC. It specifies CASSPETGGFGYGYTF.

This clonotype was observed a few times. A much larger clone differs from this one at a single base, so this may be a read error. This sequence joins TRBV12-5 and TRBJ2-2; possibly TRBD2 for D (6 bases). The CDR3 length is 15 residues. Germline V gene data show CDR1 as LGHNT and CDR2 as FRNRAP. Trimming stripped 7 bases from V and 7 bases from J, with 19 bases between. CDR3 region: CASARGWVRRGELFF. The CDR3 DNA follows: TGTGCTAGTGCCCGGGGGTGGGTCCGGCGCGGGGAGCTGTTTTTT.

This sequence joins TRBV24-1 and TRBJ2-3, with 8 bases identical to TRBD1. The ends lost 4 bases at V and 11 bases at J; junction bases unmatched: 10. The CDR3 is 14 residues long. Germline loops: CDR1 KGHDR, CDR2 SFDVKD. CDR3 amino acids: CATSETKIGTGQYF. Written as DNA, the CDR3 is TGTGCCACCAGTGAAACAAAGATCGGGACAGGGCAGTATTTT.

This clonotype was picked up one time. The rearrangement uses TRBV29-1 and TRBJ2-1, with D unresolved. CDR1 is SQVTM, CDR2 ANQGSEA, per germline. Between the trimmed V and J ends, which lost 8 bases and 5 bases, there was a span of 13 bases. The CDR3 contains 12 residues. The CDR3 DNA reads TGCAGCTTTGGAGTAGTCGACAATGAGCAGTTCTTC. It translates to CSFGVVDNEQFF.

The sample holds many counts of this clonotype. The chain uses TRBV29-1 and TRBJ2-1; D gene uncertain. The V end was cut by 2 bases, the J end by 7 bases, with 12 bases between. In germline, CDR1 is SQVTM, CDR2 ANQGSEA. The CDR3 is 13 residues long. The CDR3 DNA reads TGCAGCGTTGAAACGCGCGTTAATAATGAGCAGTTCTTC. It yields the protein CSVETRVNNEQFF.

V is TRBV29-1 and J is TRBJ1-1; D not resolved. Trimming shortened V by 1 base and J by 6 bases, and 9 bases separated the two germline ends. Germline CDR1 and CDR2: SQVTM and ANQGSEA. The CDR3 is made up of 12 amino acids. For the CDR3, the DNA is TGCAGCGTTGAAGTACTGCACGCTGAAGCTTTCTTT. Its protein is CSVEVLHAEAFF.

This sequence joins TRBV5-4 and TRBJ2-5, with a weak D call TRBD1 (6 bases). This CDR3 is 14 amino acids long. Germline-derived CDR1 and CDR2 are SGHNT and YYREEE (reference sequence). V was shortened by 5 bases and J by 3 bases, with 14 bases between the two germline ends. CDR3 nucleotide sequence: TGTGCCAGCAGAAAAGGGACATCCAAAGAGACCCAGTACTTC. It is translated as CASRKGTSKETQYF.

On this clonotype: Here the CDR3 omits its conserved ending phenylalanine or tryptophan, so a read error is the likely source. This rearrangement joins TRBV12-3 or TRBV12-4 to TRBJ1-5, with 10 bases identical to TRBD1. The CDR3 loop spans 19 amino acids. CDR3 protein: CASSNRDRGFPPTNQHQHY. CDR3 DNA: TGTGCCAGCAGTAACCGGGACAGGGGTTTCCCTCCAACGAATCAGCACCAGCATTAT.

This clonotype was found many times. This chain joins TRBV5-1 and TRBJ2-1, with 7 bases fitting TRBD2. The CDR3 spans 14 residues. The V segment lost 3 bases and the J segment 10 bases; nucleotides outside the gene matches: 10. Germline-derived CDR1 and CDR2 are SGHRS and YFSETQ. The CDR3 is CASSSSGGREEQFF. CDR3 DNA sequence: TGCGCCAGCAGCTCTAGCGGAGGGCGGGAGGAGCAGTTCTTC.

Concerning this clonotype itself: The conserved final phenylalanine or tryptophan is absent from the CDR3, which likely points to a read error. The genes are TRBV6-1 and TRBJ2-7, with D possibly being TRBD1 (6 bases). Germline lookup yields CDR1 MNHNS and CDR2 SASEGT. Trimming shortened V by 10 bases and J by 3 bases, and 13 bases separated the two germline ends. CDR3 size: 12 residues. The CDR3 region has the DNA TGTGCCAACAACAGGGTAGGCTACGAGCAGTACTTA. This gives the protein CANNRVGYEQYL.

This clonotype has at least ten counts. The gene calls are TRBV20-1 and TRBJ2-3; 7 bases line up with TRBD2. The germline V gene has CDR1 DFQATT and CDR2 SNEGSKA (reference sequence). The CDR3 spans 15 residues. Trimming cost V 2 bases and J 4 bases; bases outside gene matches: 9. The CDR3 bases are TGCAGTGCTAGATCGGCAGTAACTAGCGCAGATACGCAGTATTTT. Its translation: CSARSAVTSADTQYF.

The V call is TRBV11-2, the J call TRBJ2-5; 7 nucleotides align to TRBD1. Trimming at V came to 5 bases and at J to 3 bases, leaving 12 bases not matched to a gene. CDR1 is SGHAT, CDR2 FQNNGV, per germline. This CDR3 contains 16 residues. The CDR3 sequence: CASSLTSGRGKETQYF. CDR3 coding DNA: TGTGCCAGCAGCCTAACTTCTGGCAGGGGGAAAGAGACCCAGTACTTC.

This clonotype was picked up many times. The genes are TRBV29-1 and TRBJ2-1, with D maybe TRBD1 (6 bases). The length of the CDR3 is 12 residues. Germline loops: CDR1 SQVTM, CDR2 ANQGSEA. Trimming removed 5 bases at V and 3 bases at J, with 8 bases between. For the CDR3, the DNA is TGCAGCGTTCAGGGGTTCTACAATGAGCAGTTCTTC. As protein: CSVQGFYNEQFF.

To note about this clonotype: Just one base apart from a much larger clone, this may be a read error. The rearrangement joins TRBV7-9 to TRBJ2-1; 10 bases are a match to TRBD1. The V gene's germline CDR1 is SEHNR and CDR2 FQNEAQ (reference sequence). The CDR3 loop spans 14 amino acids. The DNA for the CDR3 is TGTACCAGCAGCGGACAGGGGGTTTACAATGAGCAGTTCTTC. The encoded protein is CTSSGQGVYNEQFF.

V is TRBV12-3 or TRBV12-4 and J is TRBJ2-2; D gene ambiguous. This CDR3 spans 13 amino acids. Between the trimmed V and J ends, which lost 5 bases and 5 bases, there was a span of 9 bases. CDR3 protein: CASSRAVTGELFF. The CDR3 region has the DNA TGTGCCAGCAGTAGGGCAGTTACCGGGGAGCTGTTTTTT.

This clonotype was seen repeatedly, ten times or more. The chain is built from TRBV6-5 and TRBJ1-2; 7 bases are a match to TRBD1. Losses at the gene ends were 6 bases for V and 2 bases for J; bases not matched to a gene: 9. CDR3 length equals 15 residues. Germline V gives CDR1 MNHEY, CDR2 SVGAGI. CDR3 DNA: TGTGCCAGCAGAGGAACAGGGGTGGGAAACTATGGCTACACCTTC. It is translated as CASRGTGVGNYGYTF.

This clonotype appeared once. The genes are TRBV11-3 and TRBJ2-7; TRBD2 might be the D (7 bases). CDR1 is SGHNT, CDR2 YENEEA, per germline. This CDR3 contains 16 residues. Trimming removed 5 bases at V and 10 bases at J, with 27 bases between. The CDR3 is CASSRGGTTRFPGQYF. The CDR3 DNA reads TGTGCCAGCAGCAGGGGGGGGACTACGCGCTTCCCCGGACAGTACTTC.

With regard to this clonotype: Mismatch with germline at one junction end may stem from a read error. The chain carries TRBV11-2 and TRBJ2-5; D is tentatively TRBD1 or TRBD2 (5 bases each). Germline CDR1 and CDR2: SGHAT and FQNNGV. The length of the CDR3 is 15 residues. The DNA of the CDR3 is TGTGCCAGCAGCTTAGTTCCCCCAGGAGGAGAGAGACAGTATTTC. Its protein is CASSLVPPGGERQYF.

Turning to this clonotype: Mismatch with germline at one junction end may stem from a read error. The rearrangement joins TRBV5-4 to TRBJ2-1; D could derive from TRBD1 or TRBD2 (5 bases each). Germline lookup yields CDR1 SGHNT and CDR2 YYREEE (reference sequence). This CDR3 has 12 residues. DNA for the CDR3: TGTGCCAGCATCTTGGAGGACAATAAGCAGTTCTTC. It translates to CASILEDNKQFF.

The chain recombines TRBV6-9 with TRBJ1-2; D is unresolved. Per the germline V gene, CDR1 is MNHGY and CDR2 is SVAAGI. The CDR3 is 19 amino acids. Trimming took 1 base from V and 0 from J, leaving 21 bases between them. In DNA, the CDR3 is TGTGCCAGCAGTTATTGCTGTCCACCACGGCCTATGTCTAACTATGGCTACACCTTC. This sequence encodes CASSYCCPPRPMSNYGYTF.

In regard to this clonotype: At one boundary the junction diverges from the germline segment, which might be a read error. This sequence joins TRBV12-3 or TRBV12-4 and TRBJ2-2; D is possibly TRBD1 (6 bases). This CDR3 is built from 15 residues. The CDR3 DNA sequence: TGTACCAGCAGTTCAGTGACAGGACGCACCGGGGAGCAGTTTTTT. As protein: CTSSSVTGRTGEQFF.

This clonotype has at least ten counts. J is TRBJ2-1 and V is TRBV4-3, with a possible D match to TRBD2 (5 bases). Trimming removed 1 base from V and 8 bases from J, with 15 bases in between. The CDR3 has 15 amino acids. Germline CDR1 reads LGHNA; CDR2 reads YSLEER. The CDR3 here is CASSQALFVRDEQFF. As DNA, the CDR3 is TGCGCCAGCAGCCAAGCTCTGTTCGTGCGGGATGAGCAGTTCTTC.